Presented here are 17 T cell receptor beta chains from one specimen sequenced in a study of blood T cell repertoires in COVID-19. Assay used: immunoSEQ multiplex PCR; TCRdb lists only in-frame clones, some missing. The table has roughly 100,000 clones, over 70% seen once. The source material was peripheral blood. These TCRs come from a human donor with acute or convalescent COVID-19. The donor label of this sample is uncertain.

V is TRBV6-5 and J is TRBJ1-6; no reliable D call. Trimming cost V 5 bases and J 6 bases, with 11 bases left between them. Looked up from germline, CDR1 is MNHEY and CDR2 is SVGAGI. The CDR3 runs 14 residues. The CDR3 here is CASSPGRGNSPLHF. In DNA form, the CDR3 reads TGTGCCAGCAGTCCCGGACGGGGTAATTCACCCCTCCACTTT.

The chain joins TRBV6-5 to TRBJ2-7, with 8 bases aligning to TRBD1. The CDR3 sequence is 14 residues long. Trimming took 6 bases from V and 6 from J; bases not matched to a gene: 10. Per germline, CDR1 MNHEY and CDR2 SVGAGI. The CDR3 nucleotides are TGTGCCAGCAGGAGTAACAGACAGGGGAGCGAGCAGTACTTC. Amino acid sequence: CASRSNRQGSEQYF.

V gene TRBV7-2 combines with J gene TRBJ1-3, with D hard to call. The germline CDR1 and CDR2 sequences are SGHTA and FQGNSA. The CDR3 has 13 residues. The V end lost 3 bases, the J end lost 4 bases, and 7 bases lay between the germline ends. The CDR3 here is CASSFLRGNTIYF. In DNA, the CDR3 is TGTGCCAGCAGCTTCCTCAGGGGAAACACCATATATTTT.

The V and J genes are TRBV7-2 and TRBJ2-3; the match to TRBD2 covers 12 bases. CDR3 size: 18 residues. CDR1 and CDR2 from the germline V gene are SGHTA and FQGNSA. V was pared by 5 bases and J by 6 bases, with 15 bases of the junction left unmatched. Written as DNA, the CDR3 is TGTGCCAGCAGCCTGCACGCCAGGGCTAGCGGGGGGGCTGATACGCAGTATTTT. It translates to CASSLHARASGGADTQYF.

This chain connects TRBV15 to TRBJ2-2; D gene uncertain. The CDR3 has 13 amino acids. Germline V gene data show CDR1 as LNHNV and CDR2 as YYDKDF (reference sequence). The ends were cut back, 5 bases at V and 1 base at J, with 5 bases in the middle. Here the CDR3 reads CATSARNTGELFF. CDR3 DNA: TGTGCCACCAGCGCTAGGAACACCGGGGAGCTGTTTTTT.

The chain uses TRBV19 and TRBJ1-2; 9 bases line up with TRBD1. The CDR3 loop spans 12 amino acids. Germline loops: CDR1 LNHDA, CDR2 SQIVND (reference sequence). After removal of 7 bases from V and 7 bases from J, the junction contained 4 bases not matched to a gene. The CDR3 loop is CASTRTGVGYTF. The CDR3 bases are TGTGCCAGTACGCGGACAGGGGTTGGCTACACCTTC.

The chain joins TRBV5-1 to TRBJ2-2, with 7 bases aligning to TRBD1. CDR1 and CDR2 from the germline V gene are SGHRS and YFSETQ. The CDR3 has 15 residues. V gave up 5 bases and J gave up 5 bases; unmatched junction bases: 9. This CDR3 is CASRPGTAITGELFF. The CDR3 DNA follows: TGCGCCAGCAGGCCGGGGACAGCTATTACCGGGGAGCTGTTTTTT. Supplemented by reference TRBV5-1 and TRBJ2-2, the full variable domain reads KAGVTQTPRYLIKTRGQQVTLSCSPISGHRSVSWYQQTPGQGLQFLFEYFSETQRNKGNFPGRFSGRQFSNSRSEMNVSTLELGDSALYLCASRPGTAITGELFFGEGSRLTVL.

The J gene is TRBJ1-1, the V gene TRBV28; TRBD1 aligns across 8 bases. The V segment lost 6 bases and the J segment 5 bases; nucleotides outside the gene matches: 8. The CDR3 covers 14 residues. Germline values: CDR1 MDHEN, CDR2 SYDVKM. The CDR3 DNA sequence: TGTGCCAGCAGAGCCCAGGGGGCTTATACTGAAGCTTTCTTT. It codes for CASRAQGAYTEAFF.

The chain recombines TRBV30 with TRBJ1-2; a weak D match, TRBD1 (6 bases). The V gene's germline CDR1 is GTSNPN and CDR2 SVGIG (reference sequence). CDR3 length: 13 amino acids. V was clipped by 7 bases and J by 8 bases, with 20 bases between them. Written as DNA, the CDR3 is TGTGCCTTGTACTCTACAGGGATCCTCGGCTACACCTTC. It encodes CALYSTGILGYTF. Looking up the rest from reference TRBV30 and TRBJ1-2 gives the full variable domain: SQTIHQWPATLVQPVGSPLSLECTVEGTSNPNLYWYRQAAGRGLQLLFYSVGIGQISSEVPQNLSASRPQDRQFILSSKKLLLSDSGFYLCALYSTGILGYTFGSGTRLTVV.

There are a few counts of this clone. The rearrangement uses TRBV6-5 and TRBJ2-1, with D possibly TRBD1 on 5 matching bases. From germline, CDR1 is MNHEY and CDR2 SVGAGI. The CDR3 sequence is 15 residues long. V lost 0 bases, J lost 0 bases, and 6 bases lay in between. The CDR3 DNA sequence: TGTGCCAGCAGTTACTCCCAGGGCTCCTACAATGAGCAGTTCTTC. Its translation: CASSYSQGSYNEQFF.

V usage is TRBV19 and J usage is TRBJ2-6; 8 nucleotides match TRBD1. This CDR3 has 17 amino acids. The germline gives CDR1 LNHDA, CDR2 SQIVND (reference sequence). After removal of 1 base from V and 3 bases from J, the junction contained 5 bases not matched to a gene. The CDR3 DNA sequence: TGTGCCAGTAGTATAGGACAGGGGTCTAGTGGGGCCAACGTCCTGACTTTC. Its translation: CASSIGQGSSGANVLTF.

The rearrangement links TRBV18 to TRBJ2-3; 8 bases align to TRBD2. Germline loops: CDR1 KGHSH, CDR2 LQKENI. This CDR3 is 14 amino acids long. V shed 6 bases and J 1 base; nucleotides not matched to a gene: 3. CDR3 loop: CASSPSGRTDTQYF. The CDR3 nucleotides are TGTGCCAGCTCTCCTAGCGGGCGCACAGATACGCAGTATTTT.

In its sample, this clone was seen once. The chain joins TRBV30 to TRBJ1-1; 7 bases fit TRBD1. Germline CDR1 is GTSNPN and CDR2 is SVGIG (reference sequence). J was trimmed by 10 bases and V by 4 bases; bases with no gene match: 9. The CDR3 length is 12 residues. In DNA, the CDR3 is TGTGCCTGGAATATAAACAGGGGAACAGCTTTCTTT. Translating it yields CAWNINRGTAFF.

This chain uses TRBV27 with TRBJ2-1; 9 positions agree with TRBD1. In germline, CDR1 is MNHEY, CDR2 SMNVEV (reference sequence). CDR3 length equals 15 residues. V shed 3 bases and J 7 bases; nucleotides not matched to a gene: 7. This chain's CDR3 is CASSFPRQGGNEQFF. The CDR3 DNA is TGTGCCAGCAGTTTCCCCCGACAGGGGGGGAATGAGCAGTTCTTC.

This clone was seen at least ten times. The chain uses TRBV12-3 or TRBV12-4 and TRBJ2-7, with D tentatively TRBD2 (5 bases). There are 12 residues in the CDR3. V gave up 3 bases and J gave up 3 bases, with 6 bases separating them. CDR3 DNA: TGTGCCAGCAGTTTTACTAGCTACGAGCAGTACTTC. This gives the protein CASSFTSYEQYF.

The CDR3 sequence is CASSFGASSYNSPLHF. The CDR3 DNA reads as TGCGCCAGCAGCTTTGGGGCTAGCTCCTATAATTCACCCCTCCACTTT. The chain uses TRBV5-1 and TRBJ1-6; TRBD1 is a possible D gene (5 bases). Per germline, CDR1 SGHRS and CDR2 YFSETQ. V gave up 2 bases and J gave up 0 bases, with 9 bases separating them. This CDR3 contains 16 residues.

This chain uses TRBV30 with TRBJ1-6; D might be TRBD1 (5 bases). CDR3 length equals 16 residues. Germline values: CDR1 GTSNPN, CDR2 SVGIG (reference sequence). The V end lost 3 bases, the J end lost 4 bases, and 16 bases lay between the germline ends. Written as DNA, the CDR3 is TGTGCCTGGAGGCCGGTCGGGGGGGTGTATAATTCACCCCTCCACTTT. Protein product: CAWRPVGGVYNSPLHF.